The sequence of this TCR beta chain was determined in a study of OX40 agonist ivuxolimab in advanced cancers. Whole-study findings and limits: Certain nonresponding patients likewise had low normalized T-cell clonal expansion. Clonal expansion from baseline to week 6 occurred in both CD4+ and CD8+ T cells.

This clone was picked up a small number of times. The antigen is undetermined. Here immunoSEQ multiplex PCR was the method, and the copy in TCRdb shows in-frame clones only, minus some. The sample consists of around 100,000 clones, roughly 90% of them appearing once. This CDR3 is built from 15 residues. V trimming: 3 bases; J trimming: 9 bases; junction bases outside the gene matches: 7. Germline V CDR1 and CDR2: MGHRA, YSYEKL. The source material was CD4+ or CD8+ T cells sorted from blood, sampled in a trial of the OX40 agonist ivuxolimab. The receptor was derived from an adult with an advanced solid tumor such as melanoma, head and neck, liver or kidney cancer. This sequence joins TRBV4-1 and TRBJ2-1, with 11 bases that match TRBD1. CDR3 sequence reads: CASSHGQGARGEQFF. Here the CDR3 DNA reads TGCGCCAGCAGCCACGGACAGGGGGCGCGTGGTGAGCAGTTCTTC.